What follows describes a single T cell receptor beta chain. What it binds is not known. The study profiled TCR beta VDJ and CDR3 using genomic DNA as template. TCRdb redid the calling of the reads with MiXCR, one entry per CDR3 protein. This table has about 270,000 distinct CDR3 sequences, 65% to 90% appearing once. This record comes from a study of CD8+CD57+ T cells in acquired aplastic anemia. Germline CDR1 LNHDA, CDR2 SQIVND (reference sequence). The CDR3 spans 15 residues. V dropped 3 bases and J dropped 4; count of bases not matched to a gene: 7. Patients chosen for sequencing had CD8+CD57+ cells that had expanded, as shown by flow cytometry. The enrolled patients all had severe acquired aplastic anemia. Untreated patients provided the blood samples, with no therapy given before sampling. Study-level findings and limits: Controls and patients did not differ significantly in CD8+ Simpson's diversity. Common to patients and controls were 25 to 30 CD8+ CDR3 sequences.

This chain uses TRBV19 with TRBJ2-5; 8 nucleotides agree with TRBD2. The clonotype originates from a human donor with aplastic anemia. The source material was sorted CD4+, CD8+, or CD8+CD57+ T cells (not recorded which) from PBMCs. The CDR3 protein is CASSIPTLAGETQYF. DNA of the CDR3: TGTGCCAGTAGTATCCCTACTCTAGCGGGAGAGACCCAGTACTTC. Drawing the rest from reference TRBV19 and TRBJ2-5, the complete variable domain is DGGITQSPKYLFRKEGQNVTLSCEQNLNHDAMYWYRQDPGQGLRLIYYSQIVNDFQKGDIAEGYSVSREKKESFPLTVTSAQKNPTAFYLCASSIPTLAGETQYFGPGTRLLVL.